The present T cell receptor beta chain was sequenced within a study of T cell changes during pregnancy in multiple sclerosis. Clones were sequenced by immunoSEQ multiplex PCR, and TCRdb holds only the in-frame ones, with some missing. The sample lists 90,000 to 100,000 clones; under 95% were seen once. The CDR3 sequence is 16 residues long. Unmatched junction bases numbered 13, after V lost 3 bases and J lost 5 bases. The source of this sequence is a female donor in good health, enrolled as a control in a pregnancy study. The rearrangement links TRBV23-1 to TRBJ2-7; 7 nucleotides align to TRBD1. TRBV23-1 is designated an ORF whose function remains uncertain. The sample here was peripheral blood, taken after pregnancy. This CDR3 is CASSHNRGGLVHEQYF. In nucleotides, the CDR3 is TGCGCCAGCAGTCACAACAGGGGCGGCCTTGTCCACGAGCAGTACTTC.